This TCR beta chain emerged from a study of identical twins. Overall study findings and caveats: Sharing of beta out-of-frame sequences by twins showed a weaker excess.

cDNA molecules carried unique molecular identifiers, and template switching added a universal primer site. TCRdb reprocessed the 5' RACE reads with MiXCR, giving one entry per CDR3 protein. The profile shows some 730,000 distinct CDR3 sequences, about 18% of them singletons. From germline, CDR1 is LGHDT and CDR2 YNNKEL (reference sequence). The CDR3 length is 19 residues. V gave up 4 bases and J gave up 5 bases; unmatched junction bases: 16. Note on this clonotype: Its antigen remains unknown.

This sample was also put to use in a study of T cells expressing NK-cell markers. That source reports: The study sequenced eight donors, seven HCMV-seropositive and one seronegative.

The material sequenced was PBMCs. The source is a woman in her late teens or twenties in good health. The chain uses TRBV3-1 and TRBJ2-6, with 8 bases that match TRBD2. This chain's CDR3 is CASSPETASGHRRANVLTF. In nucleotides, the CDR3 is TGTGCCAGCAGCCCTGAGACGGCTAGCGGGCATCGGAGGGCCAACGTCCTGACTTTC. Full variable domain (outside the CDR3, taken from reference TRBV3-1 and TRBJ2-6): DTAVSQTPKYLVTQMGNDKSIKCEQNLGHDTMYWYKQDSKKFLKIMFSYNNKELIINETVPNRFSPKSPDKAHLNLHINSLELGDSAVYFCASSPETASGHRRANVLTFGAGSRLTVL.